This T cell receptor (beta chain) was profiled in a study of memory CD4+ T cells and cytomegalovirus serostatus. Study at large: Healthy Belgian adult donors included about 10 CMV-positive and 24 CMV-negative people.

Single viable CD3+CD4+CD8-CD45RO+ cells were sorted as the memory CD4+ T cells. Serum IgG to CMV pp150, pp28, p38 and p52 defined serostatus. After thawing, CD4+ T cells were positively selected. Details on this clone: The antigen is not known.

Trimming took 1 base from V and 4 from J, leaving 11 bases between them. This CDR3 spans 14 amino acids. CDR1 is SGHTA and CDR2 is FQGNSA in the germline V gene. Only in-frame clones appear in the TCRdb table, and some are missing; sequencing was by immunoSEQ multiplex PCR. The sample has 45,000 to 60,000 clones, around 78% seen once. Whole-study results and caveats: About 40% of the roughly 160 known CMV-associated TCRbeta sequences appeared in CD4+ memory.

Sequenced sample: memory CD4+ T cells from blood. The V call is TRBV7-2, the J call TRBJ2-7, with D possibly TRBD2 on 6 matching bases. This receptor was obtained from an adult in good health and CMV-seronegative. The CDR3 region has the DNA TGTGCCAGCAGCTTAGAATTGGGGGGATACGAGCAGTACTTC. Protein: CASSLELGGYEQYF.